This T cell receptor (beta chain) was identified in a study of blood T cell repertoires in COVID-19. Overall study context: The United States, Italy and Spain supplied acute and convalescent COVID-19 samples.

Participant reports of clinical history set cohort assignment. TCRdb's table, derived via immunoSEQ multiplex PCR, lists solely in-frame clones and lacks some. The table lists 250,000 to 300,000 clones, roughly 89% of them singletons, with approximately 1.5% in the top ten. Trimming stripped 2 bases from V and 3 bases from J, with 7 bases between. The CDR3 length is 13 residues. CDR1 and CDR2 from the germline V gene are KGHSH and LQKENI. The V call is TRBV18, the J call TRBJ1-1; D perhaps matches TRBD1 (6 bases). The clonotype was recovered from a woman aged 40 to 50 who had recovered from COVID-19. Sequencing was done on a sample of PBMCs or T cells enriched from blood (not recorded which). CDR3 nucleotide sequence: TGTGCCAGCTCACCAGGGGGCCACACTGAAGCTTTCTTT. This translates into CASSPGGHTEAFF.